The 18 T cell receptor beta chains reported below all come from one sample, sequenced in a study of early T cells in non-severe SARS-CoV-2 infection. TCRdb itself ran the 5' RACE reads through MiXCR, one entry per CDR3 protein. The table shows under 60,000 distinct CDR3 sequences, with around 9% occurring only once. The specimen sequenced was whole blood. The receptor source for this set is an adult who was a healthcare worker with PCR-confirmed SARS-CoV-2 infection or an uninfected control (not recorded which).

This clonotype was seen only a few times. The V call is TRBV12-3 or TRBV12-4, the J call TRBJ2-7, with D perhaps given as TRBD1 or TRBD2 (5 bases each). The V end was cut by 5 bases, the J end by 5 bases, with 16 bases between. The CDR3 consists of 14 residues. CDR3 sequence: CASSTRGPRDEQYF. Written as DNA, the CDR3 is TGTGCCAGCAGTACCCGGGGCCCTAGGGACGAGCAGTACTTC.

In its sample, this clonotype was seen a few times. CDR3 sequence (DNA): TGCGCCAGCAGCTTAATATCCGGGACAATCACTGAAGCTTTCTTT. Protein sequence: CASSLISGTITEAFF. This chain links TRBV5-1 with TRBJ1-1; D perhaps matches TRBD1 (6 bases). V was clipped by 2 bases and J by 4 bases, with 15 bases between them. Germline CDR1 and CDR2: SGHRS and YFSETQ. The CDR3 totals 15 residues.

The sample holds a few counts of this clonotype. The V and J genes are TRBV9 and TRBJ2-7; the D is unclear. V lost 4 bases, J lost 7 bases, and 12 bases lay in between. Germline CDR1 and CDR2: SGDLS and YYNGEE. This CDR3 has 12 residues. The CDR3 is CASSPSAVEQYF. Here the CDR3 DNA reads TGTGCCAGCAGCCCGTCTGCAGTGGAGCAGTACTTC.

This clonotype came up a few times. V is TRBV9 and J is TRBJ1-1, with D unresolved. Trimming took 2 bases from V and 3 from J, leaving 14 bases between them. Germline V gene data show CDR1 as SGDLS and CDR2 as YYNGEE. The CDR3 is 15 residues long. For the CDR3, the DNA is TGTGCCAGCAGCGTCTGGGCTACCAGGTACACTGAAGCTTTCTTT. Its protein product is CASSVWATRYTEAFF.

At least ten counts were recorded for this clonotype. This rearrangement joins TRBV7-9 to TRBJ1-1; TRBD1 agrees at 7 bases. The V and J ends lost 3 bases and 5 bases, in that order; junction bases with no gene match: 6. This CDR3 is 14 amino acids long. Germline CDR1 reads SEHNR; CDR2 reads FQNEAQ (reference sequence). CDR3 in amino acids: CASSLTGLVTEAFF. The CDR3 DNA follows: TGTGCCAGCAGCTTGACAGGGTTAGTTACTGAAGCTTTCTTT.

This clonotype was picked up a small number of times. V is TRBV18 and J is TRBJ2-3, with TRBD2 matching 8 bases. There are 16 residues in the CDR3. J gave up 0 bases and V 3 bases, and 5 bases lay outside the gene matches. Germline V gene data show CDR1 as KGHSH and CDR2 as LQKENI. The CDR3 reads CASSPTAGASTDTQYF. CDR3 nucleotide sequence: TGTGCCAGCTCACCCACAGCGGGGGCTAGCACAGATACGCAGTATTTT.

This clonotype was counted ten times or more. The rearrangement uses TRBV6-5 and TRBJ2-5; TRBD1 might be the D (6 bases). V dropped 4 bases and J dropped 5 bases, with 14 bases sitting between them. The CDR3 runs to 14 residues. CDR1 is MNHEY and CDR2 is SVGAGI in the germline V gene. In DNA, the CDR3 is TGTGCCAGCAGTTTCCGCACAGGGATGGAGACCCAGTACTTC. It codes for CASSFRTGMETQYF.

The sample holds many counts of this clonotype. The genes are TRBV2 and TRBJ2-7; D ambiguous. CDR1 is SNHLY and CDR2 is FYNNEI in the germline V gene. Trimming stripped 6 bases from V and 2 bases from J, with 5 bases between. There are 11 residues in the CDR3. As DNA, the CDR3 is TGTGCCAGCAGCGCTGCCTACGAGCAGTACTTC. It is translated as CASSAAYEQYF. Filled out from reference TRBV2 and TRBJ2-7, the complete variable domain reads EPEVTQTPSHQVTQMGQEVILRCVPISNHLYFYWYRQILGQKVEFLVSFYNNEISEKSEIFDDQFSVERPDGSNFTLKIRSTKLEDSAMYFCASSAAYEQYFGPGTRLTVT.

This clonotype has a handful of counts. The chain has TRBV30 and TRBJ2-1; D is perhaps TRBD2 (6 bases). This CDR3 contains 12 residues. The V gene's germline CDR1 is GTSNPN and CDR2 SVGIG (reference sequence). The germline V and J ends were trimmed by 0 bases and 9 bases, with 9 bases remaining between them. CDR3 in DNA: TGTGCCTGGAGTGTACTGGAGGGTGAGCAGTTCTTC. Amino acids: CAWSVLEGEQFF. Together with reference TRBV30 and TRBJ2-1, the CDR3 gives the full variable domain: SQTIHQWPATLVQPVGSPLSLECTVEGTSNPNLYWYRQAAGRGLQLLFYSVGIGQISSEVPQNLSASRPQDRQFILSSKKLLLSDSGFYLCAWSVLEGEQFFGPGTRLTVL.

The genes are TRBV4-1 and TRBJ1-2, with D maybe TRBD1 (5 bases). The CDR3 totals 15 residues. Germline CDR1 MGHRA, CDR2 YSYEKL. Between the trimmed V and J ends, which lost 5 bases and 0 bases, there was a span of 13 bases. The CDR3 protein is CASSSRDRSNYGYTF. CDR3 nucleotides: TGCGCCAGCAGCTCGCGGGACCGATCTAACTATGGCTACACCTTC.

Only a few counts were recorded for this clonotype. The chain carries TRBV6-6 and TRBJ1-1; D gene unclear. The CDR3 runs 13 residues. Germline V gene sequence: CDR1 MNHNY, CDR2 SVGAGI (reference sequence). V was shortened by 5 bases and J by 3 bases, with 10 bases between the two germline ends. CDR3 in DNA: TGTGCCAGCAGTCCTCTTAGGGACACTGAAGCTTTCTTT. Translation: CASSPLRDTEAFF.

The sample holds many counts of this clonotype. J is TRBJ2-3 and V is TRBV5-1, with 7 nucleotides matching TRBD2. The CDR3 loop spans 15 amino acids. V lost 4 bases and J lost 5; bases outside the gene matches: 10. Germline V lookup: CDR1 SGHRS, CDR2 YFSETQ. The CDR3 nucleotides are TGCGCCAGCAGCGGGGGGTCTAGCGGATTAGATACGCAGTATTTT. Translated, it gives CASSGGSSGLDTQYF.

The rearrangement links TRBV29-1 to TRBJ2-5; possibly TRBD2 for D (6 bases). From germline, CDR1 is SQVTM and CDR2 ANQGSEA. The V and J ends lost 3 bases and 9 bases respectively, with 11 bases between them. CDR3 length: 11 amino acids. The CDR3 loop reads CSVEEGEAQYF. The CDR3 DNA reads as TGCAGCGTTGAGGAAGGGGAGGCCCAGTACTTC.

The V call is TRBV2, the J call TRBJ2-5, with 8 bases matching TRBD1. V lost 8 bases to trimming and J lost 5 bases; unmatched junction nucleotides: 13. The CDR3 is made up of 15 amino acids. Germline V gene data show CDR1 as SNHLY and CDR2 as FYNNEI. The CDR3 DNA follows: TGTGCCAGCCCTACACCCCCGGACAGGGAGGAGACCCAGTACTTC. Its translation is CASPTPPDREETQYF.

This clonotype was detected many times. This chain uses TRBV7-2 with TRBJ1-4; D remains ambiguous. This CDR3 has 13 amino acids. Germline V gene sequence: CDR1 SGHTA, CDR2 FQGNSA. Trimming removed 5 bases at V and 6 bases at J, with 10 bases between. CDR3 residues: CASSPIPYEKLFF. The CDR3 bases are TGTGCCAGCAGCCCTATTCCCTATGAAAAACTGTTTTTT. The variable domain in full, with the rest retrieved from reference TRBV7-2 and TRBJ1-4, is GAGVSQSPSNKVTEKGKDVELRCDPISGHTALYWYRQSLGQGLEFLIYFQGNSAPDKSGLPSDRFSAERTGGSVSTLTIQRTQQEDSAVYLCASSPIPYEKLFFGSGTQLSVL.

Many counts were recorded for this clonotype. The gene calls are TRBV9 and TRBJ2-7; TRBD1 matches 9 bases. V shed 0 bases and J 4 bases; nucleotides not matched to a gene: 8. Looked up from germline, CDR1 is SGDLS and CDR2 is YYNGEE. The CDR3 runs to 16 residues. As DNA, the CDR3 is TGTGCCAGCAGCGTAGCCCCGGGACAGGGAGAGTACGAGCAGTACTTC. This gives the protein CASSVAPGQGEYEQYF.

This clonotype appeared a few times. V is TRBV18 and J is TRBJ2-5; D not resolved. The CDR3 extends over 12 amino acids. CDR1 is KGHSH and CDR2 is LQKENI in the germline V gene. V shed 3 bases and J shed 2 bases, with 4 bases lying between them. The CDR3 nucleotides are TGTGCCAGCTCACCTGAGCAAGAGACCCAGTACTTC. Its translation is CASSPEQETQYF.

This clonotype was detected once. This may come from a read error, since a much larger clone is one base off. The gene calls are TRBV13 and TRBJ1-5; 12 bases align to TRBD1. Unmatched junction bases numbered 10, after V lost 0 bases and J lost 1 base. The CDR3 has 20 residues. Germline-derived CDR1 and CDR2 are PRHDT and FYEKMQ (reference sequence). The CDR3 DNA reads TGTGCCAGCAGCTTAGGACCCCACCGGGACAGGGGGCCGAGCAATCAGCCCCAGCATTTT. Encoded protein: CASSLGPHRDRGPSNQPQHF.